This TCR beta chain was captured in a study of cytomegalovirus exposure and HLA in healthy donors (dated by TCRdb to the late 2010s). Study-wide context: The 666 repertoires of the first cohort and the roughly 120 validation repertoires were produced on the same platform, according to a later analysis. Besides the first cohort of 666 subjects, a separate validation cohort made up of 90 to 150 different subjects was used. The study was designed to test whether signatures of past pathogen exposure could be identified by cataloging public T cell receptors. High-throughput TCR immunosequencing, statistical association of individual TCRs with disease status, and machine learning were combined to predict cytomegalovirus infection status. The paper as a whole reports these results and caveats: In the study, 164 TCR beta chains were listed as associated with cytomegalovirus. In vitro tests confirmed that a few of the cytomegalovirus-associated TCR beta chains recognize cytomegalovirus antigens. Subsequent analysis determined that TCRs grouped into clusters in the first cohort also showed a tendency toward co-occurrence across the approximately 120 validation repertoires, and approximately 94% of cluster scores exceeded 0. A later analysis had no HLA typing for the validation cohort, so co-occurrence there was scored across all 130 or so repertoires. According to the authors, the approach could potentially be generalized to other disease states and immunological phenotypes. Most TCR sequences were seen in very few donors, while some public TCRs were found in many individuals. Cytomegalovirus status was reported to be diagnosed by the classifier with high specificity and sensitivity in both the original and validation cohorts.

Libraries were made using the immunoSEQ multiplex PCR assay. In the authors' own workflow: To diagnose cytomegalovirus status from the catalog of TCR beta chain sequences, a statistical classification framework was built. The source is immuneACCESS, and TCRdb retained only in-frame sequences with V and J called. Part of the clones is not carried over; for the studies checked, unresolved V genes explain less than half of this, and the remainder is unexplained. That table is the source of V, J and clone size, and D and trimming were worked out from the DNA. The sample table contains under 100,000 clones; only one count was recorded for 95% to 97% of them. Clones ranked in the top ten supply roughly 1.3% of the sample. As for this clone: Its recognized antigen is unknown. No clone much larger than this one lies a single base away; base qualities are absent.

The donors were included in the validation cohort of around 120 subjects, a group kept apart from the roughly 700-subject first cohort. What was sequenced was PBMCs. The sequence came from a woman aged 18-29 years in good health and CMV-seronegative.

CDR3 protein: CASSLISTSYEQYF. The sequence in DNA is TGTGCCAGCAGTTTAATCTCTACCTCCTACGAGCAGTACTTC. Recombination connected TRBV27 to TRBJ2-7, with no confident D gene call. The V and J ends are trimmed by 2 bases and 0 bases, leaving 8 bases between them. CDR1 is given as MNHEY and CDR2 as SMNVEV, both from the germline V gene (reference sequence). The CDR3 contains 14 residues, cysteine and phenylalanine counted. Only CDR3 DNA is held: 42 bases, read in frame from base 1.